Detailed here is one T cell receptor (beta chain). Germline is not matched at one junction end, which may reflect a read error. The sample comes from a study of tumor-infiltrating lymphocytes in primary liver carcinoma. Across the study: The patient population consisted of men and women between 30 and 69 years of age.

A primer in the constant region served to generate TCR beta cDNA from roughly 520 ng of total RNA. Sequencing libraries for TCR beta derived from three nested multiplex PCR rounds that used slightly modified ARM-PCR. TCRdb re-derived calls from the multiplex PCR reads in MiXCR, one entry per CDR3 protein. Here the sample spans tens of thousands of distinct CDR3 sequences, 70% to 75% being singletons. The study co-extracted DNA and RNA from around 20-30 mg of unsorted bulk tissue. Collection of samples drew on five separate regions of each tumor. This receptor was identified in a man aged 35 to 55 with primary liver carcinoma and hepatitis B virus infection. Sequences were obtained from liver tumor tissue from sampling region 3. The subset here: tumor region T3, left-lateral pole.

This chain's CDR3 is CIVGTLDTEAFF. As DNA, the CDR3 is TGCATCGTTGGGACCCTGGACACTGAAGCTTTCTTT. The chain employs TRBV29-1 and TRBJ1-1; a weak D match, TRBD1 (5 bases). The CDR3 loop spans 12 amino acids. Germline V gives CDR1 SQVTM, CDR2 ANQGSEA.